One T cell receptor beta chain is described in this entry. What it binds is unknown. CDR1 and CDR2 from the germline V gene are SGHTA and FQGTGA. The CDR3 spans 13 residues. V shed 4 bases and J shed 7 bases, with 13 bases lying between them. Prepared libraries of TCR beta cDNA carried unique molecular identifiers. From the PCR reads, TCRdb called clonotypes with MiXCR, one entry per CDR3 protein. Of some 700,000 distinct CDR3 sequences listed, around 60% are singletons. The sample originates from a study of post-analysis software for immune sequencing data. Regarding the study as a whole: There was significantly lower normalized Chao1 diversity in multiple sclerosis patients than in controls. About 5 TRBV segments occurring more often in patients than controls included TRBV5-6, TRBV5-1 and TRBV20-1.

Sequencing was performed on blood. This TCR was recovered from a girl aged 2-9 years with multiple sclerosis. The rearrangement uses TRBV7-3 and TRBJ2-5, with D perhaps TRBD1 or TRBD2 (5 bases each). CDR3 residues: CASSSTAGGTQYF. As DNA, the CDR3 is TGTGCCAGCAGCTCTACAGCTGGGGGGACCCAGTACTTC.